The next 21 T cell receptor beta chains were all read from a single sample in a study of blood T cell repertoires in COVID-19. The data were produced by immunoSEQ multiplex PCR, yet TCRdb's version contains in-frame clones alone and is incomplete. This sample has 180,000 or so clones, with 88% found just once. Source material: peripheral blood. Source of these receptors: a man younger than 35 with active or convalescent COVID-19.

The chain couples TRBV5-4 to TRBJ1-6; D not certain. The CDR3 extends over 14 amino acids. The germline V gene encodes CDR1 SGHNT and CDR2 YYREEE (reference sequence). V lost 0 bases, J lost 8 bases, and 9 bases lay in between. The CDR3 is CASSLASGDSPLHF. CDR3 in DNA: TGTGCCAGCAGCTTGGCATCCGGTGATTCACCCCTCCACTTT.

This rearrangement joins TRBV3-1 (or the pseudogene TRBV3-2) to TRBJ2-1; perhaps TRBD2 as D (5 bases). Germline V gives CDR1 LGHDT, CDR2 YNNKEL (reference sequence). Trimming cost V 1 base and J 9 bases, with 10 bases left between them. CDR3 length: 13 amino acids. CDR3 nucleotide sequence: TGTGCCAGCAGCCAAGGAAGGGCGGGTGAGCAGTTCTTC. This gives the protein CASSQGRAGEQFF.

This chain uses TRBV6-2 or TRBV6-3 with TRBJ2-2, with D tentatively TRBD1 (6 bases). V lost 2 bases and J 3 bases, leaving 10 bases between the germline ends. The V gene's germline CDR1 is MNHEY and CDR2 SVGEGT. The CDR3 sequence is 15 residues long. CDR3 nucleotides: TGTGCCAGCAGTTACCTACAGGGTTACACCGGGGAGCTGTTTTTT. As protein: CASSYLQGYTGELFF.

J is TRBJ1-3 and V is TRBV6-6; unclear D gene. Between the trimmed V and J ends, which lost 7 bases and 3 bases, there was a span of 10 bases. The CDR3 extends over 13 amino acids. Germline V gene lookup returns CDR1 MNHNY and CDR2 SVGAGI (reference sequence). The CDR3 sequence: CASTRGGGNTIYF. In DNA, the CDR3 is TGTGCCAGCACCCGAGGAGGTGGAAACACCATATATTTT.

V gene TRBV19 combines with J gene TRBJ2-1; 8 bases are a match to TRBD2. This CDR3 has 14 residues. The V gene end was trimmed by 9 bases and the J gene end by 2 bases; junction bases not matched to a gene: 6. The germline CDR1 and CDR2 sequences are LNHDA and SQIVND (reference sequence). The CDR3 bases are TGTGCCAGCAAACTAGCGGTAACCTACAATGAGCAGTTCTTC. Amino acid sequence: CASKLAVTYNEQFF.

The genes are TRBV3-1 (or the pseudogene TRBV3-2) and TRBJ1-1; D is ambiguous. The CDR3 length is 15 residues. V gave up 1 base and J gave up 1 base, with 10 bases separating them. The V gene's germline CDR1 is LGHDT and CDR2 YNNKEL (reference sequence). The CDR3 nucleotides read TGTGCCAGCAGCCAAGTTCCGGGAGGGAACACTGAAGCTTTCTTT. This encodes CASSQVPGGNTEAFF.

The V call is TRBV4-1, the J call TRBJ2-7; weak D call: TRBD1 (6 bases). This CDR3 is built from 15 residues. Per germline, CDR1 MGHRA and CDR2 YSYEKL. V lost 0 bases and J lost 6, with 15 bases in between. CDR3 DNA: TGCGCCAGCAGCCAAGATTCAGGGGTGGTGCGCGAGCAGTACTTC. It specifies CASSQDSGVVREQYF.

This chain links TRBV19 with TRBJ1-5, with D maybe TRBD1 (6 bases). Germline V CDR1 and CDR2: LNHDA, SQIVND (reference sequence). The CDR3 loop spans 16 amino acids. The V and J ends lost 6 bases and 7 bases respectively, with 22 bases between them. CDR3 sequence reads: CASRPGGQTLGQPQHF. CDR3 coding DNA: TGTGCCAGTAGACCCGGGGGGCAGACCTTGGGACAGCCCCAGCATTTT.

The chain employs TRBV5-1 and TRBJ2-3, with unresolved D. The germline V gene has CDR1 SGHRS and CDR2 YFSETQ. Trimming removed 5 bases from V and 2 bases from J, with 9 bases in between. The CDR3 loop spans 13 amino acids. The CDR3 DNA reads TGCGCCAGCAGTCCGAGCGCCACAGATACGCAGTATTTT. It translates to CASSPSATDTQYF.

The J gene is TRBJ2-1, the V gene TRBV6-5; 8 nucleotides match TRBD2. Losses at the gene ends were 5 bases for V and 4 bases for J; bases not matched to a gene: 4. The CDR3 is made up of 14 amino acids. Germline V gene data show CDR1 as MNHEY and CDR2 as SVGAGI. CDR3 sequence: CASSRASGYNEQFF. Here the CDR3 DNA reads TGTGCCAGCAGTAGGGCTAGCGGGTACAATGAGCAGTTCTTC.

The chain is built from TRBV6-5 and TRBJ1-1, with TRBD1 matching 7 bases. The CDR3 has 13 residues. The V gene end was trimmed by 5 bases and the J gene end by 5 bases; junction bases not matched to a gene: 5. Per the germline V gene, CDR1 is MNHEY and CDR2 is SVGAGI. CDR3 sequence reads: CASSTGDLTEAFF. The DNA for the CDR3 is TGTGCCAGCAGTACAGGGGATTTAACTGAAGCTTTCTTT.

This clone came up once. This chain links TRBV19 with TRBJ1-4, with TRBD1 as a possible D gene (5 bases). Looked up from germline, CDR1 is LNHDA and CDR2 is SQIVND (reference sequence). This CDR3 has 13 amino acids. V lost 4 bases to trimming and J lost 4 bases, with 7 bases between them. The CDR3: CASSTDSNEKLFF. The CDR3, as DNA: TGTGCCAGTAGTACCGACAGTAATGAAAAACTGTTTTTT.

This chain's CDR3 is CASKAVTSTDTQYF. In DNA form, the CDR3 reads TGCGCCAGCAAAGCGGTTACTAGCACAGATACGCAGTATTTT. The J gene is TRBJ2-3, the V gene TRBV5-1, with D possibly being TRBD2 (5 bases). There are 14 residues in the CDR3. With 6 bases removed from V and 0 bases from J, the gap between germline ends came to 11 bases. Germline loops: CDR1 SGHRS, CDR2 YFSETQ.

This chain connects TRBV5-1 to TRBJ2-2, with D possibly being TRBD2 (5 bases). Between the trimmed V and J ends, which lost 0 bases and 0 bases, there was a span of 9 bases. Germline CDR1 SGHRS, CDR2 YFSETQ. The CDR3 has 16 amino acids. The CDR3 reads CASSLGRAPNTGELFF. In nucleotides, the CDR3 is TGCGCCAGCAGCTTGGGGCGGGCCCCGAACACCGGGGAGCTGTTTTTT.

This clone was observed a few times. The chain links TRBV2 to TRBJ1-4; possibly TRBD1 for D (6 bases). The CDR3 covers 15 residues. The germline V gene encodes CDR1 SNHLY and CDR2 FYNNEI. V lost 4 bases and J lost 7, with 16 bases in between. CDR3 protein: CASSGRGGAGEKLFF. Written as DNA, the CDR3 is TGTGCCAGCAGTGGCCGGGGGGGCGCAGGTGAAAAACTGTTTTTT.

The J gene is TRBJ2-2, the V gene TRBV30; TRBD1 aligns across 7 bases. Germline values: CDR1 GTSNPN, CDR2 SVGIG (reference sequence). The CDR3 has 16 residues. The junction had 11 bases not matched to a gene; V was cut back by 3 bases and J by 4 bases. The CDR3 nucleotides read TGTGCCTGGAGGAACACAGGGGTTCACAGCACCGGGGAGCTGTTTTTT. This translates into CAWRNTGVHSTGELFF.

This chain joins TRBV18 and TRBJ2-3; 9 bases agree with TRBD1. Losses at the gene ends were 9 bases for V and 4 bases for J; bases not matched to a gene: 8. CDR1 is KGHSH and CDR2 is LQKENI in the germline V gene. The CDR3 contains 14 residues. This chain's CDR3 is CASEDRGVSDTQYF. In DNA, the CDR3 is TGTGCCAGTGAGGACAGGGGAGTTTCAGATACGCAGTATTTT.

The gene calls are TRBV25-1 and TRBJ2-1; 7 bases are shared with TRBD1. The CDR3 runs 16 residues. Germline-derived CDR1 and CDR2 are MGHDK and SYGVNS. V trimming: 3 bases; J trimming: 7 bases; junction bases outside the gene matches: 12. Written as DNA, the CDR3 is TGTGCCAGCAGTGACGCGCGACAGGGTTATGTTAATGAGCAGTTCTTC. Its protein is CASSDARQGYVNEQFF.

The genes are TRBV30 and TRBJ1-2; D ambiguous. This CDR3 has 14 residues. The ends were cut back, 0 bases at V and 8 bases at J, with 16 bases in the middle. From germline, CDR1 is GTSNPN and CDR2 SVGIG (reference sequence). CDR3 DNA: TGTGCCTGGAGTGTATCTGGTCTATCAGCGGGCTACACCTTC. This sequence encodes CAWSVSGLSAGYTF.

This chain uses TRBV5-1 with TRBJ2-7; 8 bases are a match to TRBD1. The CDR3 has 14 residues. The V gene end was trimmed by 4 bases and the J gene end by 1 base; junction bases not matched to a gene: 4. From germline, CDR1 is SGHRS and CDR2 YFSETQ. The CDR3 DNA sequence: TGCGCCAGCAGCAGGGGACAGGAGTCCTACGAGCAGTACTTC. It translates to CASSRGQESYEQYF.

This clone came up once. The rearrangement links TRBV6-5 to TRBJ2-1, with D uncertain. The germline V gene encodes CDR1 MNHEY and CDR2 SVGAGI. Trimming took off 6 bases at V and 1 base at J, with 13 bases between the two ends. This CDR3 comprises 15 residues. The CDR3 DNA reads TGTGCCAGCAGACAACAGTTTGGGTCCTACAATGAGCAGTTCTTC. Residues: CASRQQFGSYNEQFF.